The rows below give T cell receptor beta chains drawn from one sample of a study of blood T cells in healthy people across ages. One entry per CDR3 protein results from TCRdb running MiXCR on the 5' RACE reads. The repertoire consists of approximately 770,000 distinct CDR3 sequences, with 55% to 75% occurring once and the leading ten covering 22%. Sequencing was performed on blood. The source is a man aged 25-45 years in good health. Each CDR3 is given with its conserved first and last residue. D genes are given only for firm matches. Clone sizes are given selectively: once, few, many, or a class where the clone is expanded.

J: TRBJ1-6; size: .; D: .; V: TRBV10-3; CDR3: CAISGLGGWNSPLHF; DNA: TGTGCCATCAGTGGGTTGGGGGGGTGGAATTCACCCCTCCACTTT
J: TRBJ2-2; size: .; D: .; V: TRBV12-3/TRBV12-4; CDR3: CASTSGMGTGELFF; DNA: TGTGCCAGCACTTCGGGGATGGGCACCGGGGAGCTGTTTTTT
J: TRBJ1-5; size: .; D: .; V: TRBV6-2/TRBV6-3; CDR3: CASSQGPGQHF; DNA: TGTGCCAGCAGTCAAGGTCCCGGTCAGCATTTT
J: TRBJ2-5; size: .; D: .; V: TRBV6-5; CDR3: CASSYTGSRLQYF; DNA: TGTGCCAGCAGTTATACAGGATCGAGACTCCAGTACTTC
J: TRBJ2-3; size: .; D: .; V: TRBV7-9; CDR3: CASSSPRQTLWAQYF; DNA: TGTGCCAGCAGCTCCCCGCGACAGACGCTTTGGGCGCAGTATTTT
J: TRBJ1-1; size: .; D: .; V: TRBV19; CDR3: CASSMALNTEAFF; DNA: TGTGCCAGTAGTATGGCACTGAACACTGAAGCTTTCTTT
J: TRBJ2-7; size: .; D: .; V: TRBV3-1; CDR3: CASSQDGWEQYF; DNA: TGTGCCAGCAGCCAAGATGGGTGGGAGCAGTACTTC
J: TRBJ1-2; size: .; D: .; V: TRBV7-2; CDR3: CASTTGALYGYTF; DNA: TGTGCCAGCACGACGGGGGCCCTATATGGCTACACCTTC
J: TRBJ2-4; size: .; D: .; V: TRBV5-8; CDR3: CASSLSGGGRNIQYF; DNA: TGTGCCAGCAGCTTGAGTGGGGGCGGGAGAAACATTCAGTACTTC
J: TRBJ2-5; size: .; D: .; V: TRBV7-2; CDR3: CASSLVIGGETQYF; DNA: TGTGCCAGCAGCTTAGTTATCGGGGGAGAGACCCAGTACTTC
J: TRBJ2-1; size: .; D: TRBD2; V: TRBV2; CDR3: CASTRSSGIGNEQFF; DNA: TGTGCCAGCACCAGATCTAGCGGGATCGGGAATGAGCAGTTCTTC
J: TRBJ2-7; size: .; D: TRBD1; V: TRBV20-1; CDR3: CSARAWDSTYEQYF; DNA: TGCAGTGCTAGAGCGTGGGACAGTACCTACGAGCAGTACTTC
J: TRBJ1-1; size: .; D: .; V: TRBV20-1; CDR3: CSASPTYQVLSAFF; DNA: TGCAGTGCTAGCCCGACTTACCAGGTCTTAAGTGCTTTCTTT
J: TRBJ2-3; size: few; D: .; V: TRBV20-1; CDR3: CSAMGRQNTDTQYF; DNA: TGCAGTGCTATGGGACGTCAGAACACAGATACGCAGTATTTT
J: TRBJ2-3; size: few; D: .; V: TRBV11-2; CDR3: CASSLDGLRTDTQYF; DNA: TGTGCCAGCAGCTTAGATGGACTTCGCACAGATACGCAGTATTTT
J: TRBJ2-1; size: .; D: TRBD2; V: TRBV24-1; CDR3: CATSDLAGVTEQFF; DNA: TGTGCCACCAGTGACCTAGCGGGAGTCACTGAGCAGTTCTTC
J: TRBJ2-7; size: .; D: .; V: TRBV6-1; CDR3: CASSAVGFGYEQYF; DNA: TGTGCCAGCAGTGCGGTAGGATTCGGGTACGAGCAGTACTTC
J: TRBJ2-1; size: .; D: .; V: TRBV4-1; CDR3: CASSHGGSEQFF; DNA: TGCGCCAGCAGTCATGGGGGGAGTGAGCAGTTCTTC
J: TRBJ2-7; size: .; D: TRBD2; V: TRBV10-3; CDR3: CAISVSRGREGYEQYF; DNA: TGTGCCATCAGTGTATCCCGAGGGCGGGAGGGTTACGAGCAGTACTTC
J: TRBJ2-6; size: .; D: .; V: TRBV9; CDR3: CASSVQRSGANVLTF; DNA: TGTGCCAGCAGCGTCCAGCGCTCTGGGGCCAACGTCCTGACTTTC
J: TRBJ1-3; size: once; D: .; V: TRBV12-3/TRBV12-4; CDR3: CASSEGGGNTIYF; DNA: TGTGCCAGCAGTGAGGGCGGAGGAAACACCATATATTTT
J: TRBJ2-2; size: few; D: .; V: TRBV10-3; CDR3: CAIRGGEELFF; DNA: TGTGCCATCCGAGGTGGGGAGGAGCTGTTTTTT
J: TRBJ2-7; size: .; D: .; V: TRBV12-3/TRBV12-4; CDR3: CASSLGTRGYEQYF; DNA: TGTGCCAGCAGCCTAGGGACTCGCGGGTACGAGCAGTACTTC
J: TRBJ2-7; size: few; D: .; V: TRBV2; CDR3: CASSVITTGEQYF; DNA: TGTGCCAGCAGTGTTATTACGACCGGCGAGCAGTACTTC